This T cell receptor (beta chain) emerged from a study of shared clonotypes between healthy human individuals. General observations from the study: Generally, naive subsets (rather than memory subsets) showed larger estimated richness.

This CDR3 contains 13 residues. V lost 8 bases and J 6 bases, leaving 13 bases between the germline ends. Germline assignment: CDR1 MNHNS and CDR2 SASEGT. About this clone itself: No antigen is known for it.

Several immunoSEQ plates held equal portions of the genomic DNA taken from each subset. The method was immunoSEQ multiplex PCR; TCRdb's version includes in-frame clones alone and lacks a portion of them. The sample has 2 million to 2.5 million clones, around 95% seen once; the top ten hold approximately 0.13%. The V gene is TRBV6-1, the J gene TRBJ2-2; D perhaps matches TRBD2 (7 bases). The TCR originated in a young man in good health. Specimen: naive CD4+ T cells sorted from blood. Subset indicated: CD45RA+ positively selected. The CDR3 protein is CASALGGPGELFF. The CDR3 DNA is TGTGCCAGCGCTCTCGGGGGGCCCGGGGAGCTGTTTTTT.